The 27 T cell receptor beta chains in this list originate from one sample, sequenced in a study of shared clonotypes between healthy human individuals. Profiling relied on immunoSEQ multiplex PCR, and the TCRdb table lists in-frame clones only, not all of them. The sample carries about 300,000 clones, approximately 79% recorded once. Material: memory CD4+ T cells sorted from blood. Subset denoted: CD45RA-negative fraction. These TCRs come from a man aged 25 to 45 in good health.

The genes are TRBV7-9 and TRBJ2-3; D ambiguous. Germline loops: CDR1 SEHNR, CDR2 FQNEAQ (reference sequence). The CDR3 extends over 15 amino acids. The V and J ends lost 1 base and 0 bases respectively, with 8 bases between them. CDR3 protein: CASSLGPASTDTQYF. The CDR3 DNA is TGTGCCAGCAGCTTAGGTCCCGCTAGCACAGATACGCAGTATTTT.

This chain connects TRBV2 to TRBJ1-1, with unresolved D. The V gene lost 7 bases and the J gene lost 3 bases, with 15 bases spanning the gap. Germline V CDR1 and CDR2: SNHLY, FYNNEI. This CDR3 contains 14 residues. The CDR3 coding sequence is TGTGCCAGCATTCCGACGACTACTTACACTGAAGCTTTCTTT. Translation: CASIPTTTYTEAFF.

The rearrangement uses TRBV18 and TRBJ2-2; 8 nucleotides line up with TRBD2. Looked up from germline, CDR1 is KGHSH and CDR2 is LQKENI. With V trimmed by 2 bases and J by 1 base, 6 bases remained unmatched. The CDR3 runs to 17 residues. The CDR3 loop is CASSPKIAGLNTGELFF. DNA of the CDR3: TGTGCCAGCTCACCAAAAATAGCGGGACTGAACACCGGGGAGCTGTTTTTT.

The rearrangement uses TRBV5-6 and TRBJ2-6, with D maybe TRBD2 (6 bases). Germline lookup yields CDR1 SGHDT and CDR2 YYEEEE. V was cut by 2 bases and J by 1 base, with 7 bases left in between. This CDR3 region has 15 residues. The CDR3 sequence is CASSFGGSGANVLTF. CDR3 sequence (DNA): TGTGCCAGCAGCTTCGGGGGATCTGGGGCCAACGTCCTGACTTTC.

Comment on this clone: The same CDR3 also results from other DNA sequences found in this sample. This rearrangement joins TRBV11-2 to TRBJ2-1; no firm D call. The V and J ends lost 3 bases and 0 bases respectively, with 3 bases between them. Per germline, CDR1 SGHAT and CDR2 FQNNGV. This CDR3 comprises 13 residues. The CDR3 region has the DNA TGTGCCAGCAGCTTGGACTCCTACAATGAGCAGTTCTTC. Its translation: CASSLDSYNEQFF.

This clone was counted only a few times. The rearrangement joins TRBV7-8 to TRBJ1-5; tentative D call: TRBD1 (6 bases). The germline V gene encodes CDR1 SGHVS and CDR2 FQNEAQ. The CDR3 sequence is 14 residues long. The V gene lost 4 bases and the J gene lost 5 bases, with 12 bases spanning the gap. CDR3 protein: CASSSDSLDQPQHF. CDR3 in DNA: TGTGCCAGCAGCTCGGACAGCCTTGATCAGCCCCAGCATTTT.

Comments on this clone: A far larger clone is one base from this, pointing to a likely read error. The rearrangement uses TRBV30 and TRBJ2-3; possible D gene TRBD2, 7 bases. This CDR3 comprises 14 residues. Trimming left V 3 bases short and J 4 bases short, with 14 bases between. Germline lookup yields CDR1 GTSNPN and CDR2 SVGIG (reference sequence). The CDR3 spells CAWRVGGGADTQYF. As DNA, the CDR3 is TGTGCCTGGAGGGTAGGGGGGGGCGCAGATACGCAGTATTTT. The full variable domain, completed using reference TRBV30 and TRBJ2-3, is SQTIHQWPATLVQPVGSPLSLECTVEGTSNPNLYWYRQAAGRGLQLLFYSVGIGQISSEVPQNLSASRPQDRQFILSSKKLLLSDSGFYLCAWRVGGGADTQYFGPGTRLTVL.

The sample holds a few counts of this clone. The chain recombines TRBV9 with TRBJ2-2; perhaps TRBD1 as D (5 bases). The CDR3 runs 16 residues. Looked up from germline, CDR1 is SGDLS and CDR2 is YYNGEE. The V gene lost 6 bases and the J gene lost 1 base, with 16 bases spanning the gap. The CDR3: CASTEGAWQNTGELFF. In DNA form, the CDR3 reads TGTGCCAGCACCGAAGGGGCCTGGCAGAACACCGGGGAGCTGTTTTTT.

This clone was seen many times. The genes are TRBV28 and TRBJ1-2; the D gene is possibly TRBD1 (5 bases). The CDR3 length is 14 residues. Germline values: CDR1 MDHEN, CDR2 SYDVKM. With 3 bases removed from V and 6 bases from J, the gap between germline ends came to 14 bases. This CDR3 reads CASSFVGGKDGYTF. The CDR3 DNA reads TGTGCCAGCAGTTTCGTCGGGGGGAAGGATGGCTACACCTTC.

The CDR3 loop is CASSPSARVNTGELFF. CDR3 DNA: TGTGCCAGCAGCCCGTCCGCTCGGGTTAACACCGGGGAGCTGTTTTTT. The gene calls are TRBV27 and TRBJ2-2; no clear D. CDR1 MNHEY and CDR2 SMNVEV come from the germline V gene (reference sequence). V was trimmed by 6 bases and J by 2 bases, leaving 16 bases between them. The CDR3 consists of 16 residues.

This rearrangement joins TRBV7-2 to TRBJ2-5, with a tentative D call TRBD1 (6 bases). Per germline, CDR1 SGHTA and CDR2 FQGNSA. The CDR3 is made up of 18 amino acids. V was trimmed by 1 base and J by 5 bases, leaving 23 bases between them. This CDR3 is CASSLGARGTKSRETQYF. As DNA, the CDR3 is TGTGCCAGCAGCTTAGGGGCGAGGGGGACGAAGAGTCGGGAGACCCAGTACTTC.

The chain has TRBV5-1 and TRBJ2-5; the D gene is possibly TRBD1 (6 bases). CDR1 SGHRS and CDR2 YFSETQ come from the germline V gene. This CDR3 contains 13 residues. V was shortened by 2 bases and J by 5 bases, with 10 bases between the two germline ends. DNA for the CDR3: TGCGCCAGCAGCTTCAGGGGTGATGAGACCCAGTACTTC. Its protein is CASSFRGDETQYF.

This chain uses TRBV9 with TRBJ2-3; TRBD2 aligns across 12 bases. The CDR3 spans 16 residues. The germline V gene encodes CDR1 SGDLS and CDR2 YYNGEE. After removal of 3 bases from V and 2 bases from J, the junction contained 4 bases not matched to a gene. The CDR3 is CASSEGLAGNTDTQYF. The DNA of the CDR3 is TGTGCCAGCAGCGAAGGACTAGCGGGAAACACAGATACGCAGTATTTT.

Sample share makes this clone medium-sized. The chain has TRBV15 and TRBJ2-7; 9 bases fit TRBD1. The CDR3 sequence is 15 residues long. V gave up 8 bases and J gave up 3 bases; unmatched junction bases: 11. The germline gives CDR1 LNHNV, CDR2 YYDKDF (reference sequence). CDR3: CATQPDRGGFYEQYF. In nucleotides, the CDR3 is TGTGCCACCCAACCCGACAGGGGGGGCTTCTACGAGCAGTACTTC.

The chain joins TRBV11-2 to TRBJ1-1; tentatively, D is TRBD1 (6 bases). In germline, CDR1 is SGHAT, CDR2 FQNNGV. V dropped 5 bases and J dropped 10 bases, with 20 bases sitting between them. The CDR3 runs to 14 residues. CDR3: CASSHPGQRIGAFF. DNA of the CDR3: TGTGCCAGCAGCCACCCCGGACAGAGGATTGGAGCTTTCTTT.

The chain is built from TRBV10-2 and TRBJ2-5, with D unresolved. Per germline, CDR1 WSHSY and CDR2 SAAADI. Trimming pared 3 bases from V and 5 bases from J, leaving 10 bases between. The CDR3 loop spans 13 amino acids. CDR3 bases: TGCGCCAGCAGTGATACGGCCCGGGAGACCCAGTACTTC. It is translated as CASSDTARETQYF.

V is TRBV7-9 and J is TRBJ2-7; the D is unclear. V gave up 4 bases and J gave up 4 bases, with 11 bases separating them. The CDR3 loop spans 13 amino acids. Germline loops: CDR1 SEHNR, CDR2 FQNEAQ (reference sequence). The CDR3 here is CASSSGFGYEQYF. The CDR3 DNA reads TGTGCCAGCAGCTCCGGGTTCGGATACGAGCAGTACTTC. Filled out from reference TRBV7-9 and TRBJ2-7, the complete variable domain reads DTGVSQNPRHKITKRGQNVTFRCDPISEHNRLYWYRQTLGQGPEFLTYFQNEAQLEKSRLLSDRFSAERPKGSFSTLEIQRTEQGDSAMYLCASSSGFGYEQYFGPGTRLTVT.

To note about this clone: This may be a read error, as it is one base from a much larger clone. The chain is built from TRBV7-2 and TRBJ2-5; TRBD2 might be the D (5 bases). Germline V gene data show CDR1 as SGHTA and CDR2 as FQGNSA. This CDR3 spans 13 amino acids. CDR3 residues: CASSPWVGEAQYF. Here the CDR3 DNA reads TGTGCCAGCAGCCCCTGGGTGGGAGAGGCCCAGTACTTC.

This clone was seen ten or more times. The chain is built from TRBV9 and TRBJ2-2; TRBD2 matches at 14 bases. Germline V CDR1 and CDR2: SGDLS, YYNGEE. The CDR3 contains 18 residues. Trimming removed 5 bases from V and 1 base from J; junction bases left unmatched: 7. CDR3 sequence reads: CASSPGTSGRWNTGELFF. As DNA, the CDR3 is TGTGCCAGCAGTCCCGGGACTAGCGGGAGATGGAACACCGGGGAGCTGTTTTTT. Filled out from reference TRBV9 and TRBJ2-2, the complete variable domain reads DSGVTQTPKHLITATGQRVTLRCSPRSGDLSVYWYQQSLDQGLQFLIQYYNGEERAKGNILERFSAQQFPDLHSELNLSSLELGDSALYFCASSPGTSGRWNTGELFFGEGSRLTVL.

A remark on this clone: The same CDR3 can be traced to other DNA sequences in this sample. This chain links TRBV7-2 with TRBJ2-1; D remains ambiguous. The V and J ends lost 2 bases and 0 bases respectively, with 20 bases between them. The CDR3 has 19 residues. Germline CDR1 and CDR2: SGHTA and FQGNSA. CDR3 loop: CASSLYPLGQTSSYNEQFF. The CDR3 nucleotides read TGTGCCAGCAGCTTATATCCATTGGGTCAGACCTCCTCCTACAATGAGCAGTTCTTC.

The genes are TRBV27 and TRBJ2-2, with TRBD2 matching over 10 bases. V was clipped by 3 bases and J by 6 bases; unmatched bases: 7. The CDR3 consists of 16 residues. CDR1 is MNHEY and CDR2 is SMNVEV in the germline V gene (reference sequence). The CDR3 nucleotides are TGTGCCAGCAGTTTCCTAGCGGGAGCCTTGGCCGGGGAGCTGTTTTTT. Translated: CASSFLAGALAGELFF.

CDR3 protein: CASSARLADFYEQYF. CDR3 DNA: TGTGCCAGCAGCGCCCGACTAGCGGACTTCTACGAGCAGTACTTC. The V and J genes are TRBV9 and TRBJ2-7; 9 bases are a match to TRBD2. Germline lookup yields CDR1 SGDLS and CDR2 YYNGEE. Trimming removed 3 bases from V and 3 bases from J; junction bases left unmatched: 7. The CDR3 consists of 15 residues.

This clone was seen just once. The chain uses TRBV7-9 and TRBJ2-1; D gene unclear. This CDR3 comprises 12 residues. Germline V gene data show CDR1 as SEHNR and CDR2 as FQNEAQ (reference sequence). In DNA form, the CDR3 reads TGTGTACTTGGGCTAGCCTACAATGAGCAGTTCTTC. It encodes CVLGLAYNEQFF.

V is TRBV18 and J is TRBJ2-3, with 10 bases identical to TRBD2. Germline V CDR1 and CDR2: KGHSH, LQKENI. The CDR3 is 22 residues long. The J segment lost 3 bases and the V segment lost 6 bases, leaving 27 bases of the junction unmatched. The CDR3, as DNA: TGTGCCAGCTCCGGGATCCGGGACACTGCCGGGAAAAGCGGGAGGGTGACAGATACGCAGTATTTT. It codes for CASSGIRDTAGKSGRVTDTQYF.

This clone has a handful of counts. The genes are TRBV6-1 and TRBJ2-2, with D perhaps matching TRBD1 (5 bases). Germline CDR1 is MNHNS and CDR2 is SASEGT. The CDR3 has 14 amino acids. Trimming cost V 7 bases and J 4 bases, with 13 bases left between them. The DNA of the CDR3 is TGTGCCAGCAAGGGGTTAAAACTCACCGGGGAGCTGTTTTTT. It specifies CASKGLKLTGELFF.

This sequence joins TRBV30 and TRBJ2-5, with D tentatively TRBD2 (6 bases). Deletions cut 4 bases from V and 1 base from J, with 13 bases between. Germline V CDR1 and CDR2: GTSNPN, SVGIG (reference sequence). CDR3 length equals 14 residues. The DNA of the CDR3 is TGTGCCTGGAATCCGGGAGCCCCCCAAGAGACCCAGTACTTC. Translating gives CAWNPGAPQETQYF.

The chain has TRBV28 and TRBJ1-5; D gene uncertain. Germline CDR1 MDHEN, CDR2 SYDVKM. The CDR3 extends over 15 amino acids. V lost 7 bases, J lost 9 bases, and 22 bases lay in between. The CDR3 region has the DNA TGTGCCAGCACCCCCGGGATCCAGGTTCTTGCGCCCCAGCATTTT. Residues: CASTPGIQVLAPQHF.